What follows are 30 T cell receptor beta chains derived from one specimen sequenced in a study of blood T cell repertoires in COVID-19. Repertoires were generated with immunoSEQ multiplex PCR, while TCRdb's copy carries only in-frame clones and drops some. The sample records about 170,000 clones, 80% to 90% being singletons. Sequencing was performed on PBMCs or T cells enriched from blood (not recorded which). Source of these receptors: a man aged 45-65 years who had recovered from COVID-19.

J is TRBJ2-3 and V is TRBV2, with TRBD2 as a possible D gene (6 bases). Germline V CDR1 and CDR2: SNHLY, FYNNEI. The CDR3 has 12 residues. Between the trimmed V and J ends, which lost 8 bases and 1 base, there was a span of 7 bases. The CDR3 sequence is CASGTGTDTQYF. The DNA for the CDR3 is TGTGCCAGCGGGACTGGCACAGATACGCAGTATTTT.

The chain is built from TRBV28 and TRBJ1-2; D perhaps matches TRBD1 (5 bases). With 0 bases removed from V and 2 bases from J, the gap between germline ends came to 10 bases. The CDR3 totals 15 residues. The V gene's germline CDR1 is MDHEN and CDR2 SYDVKM. The DNA of the CDR3 is TGTGCCAGCAGTTTATGGCCCGGGGGGAACTATGGCTACACCTTC. Amino acid sequence: CASSLWPGGNYGYTF.

DNA of the CDR3: TGTGCCTGGAGTAGCACAGTAACAAGCGGGGTCCCAGATACGCAGTATTTT. It yields the protein CAWSSTVTSGVPDTQYF. The chain recombines TRBV30 with TRBJ2-3, with 7 bases identical to TRBD2. Per the germline V gene, CDR1 is GTSNPN and CDR2 is SVGIG (reference sequence). The CDR3 covers 17 residues. Trimming at V came to 2 bases and at J to 4 bases, leaving 15 bases not matched to a gene.

The rearrangement links TRBV7-9 to TRBJ1-5; no clear D. Germline CDR1 and CDR2: SEHNR and FQNEAQ (reference sequence). The CDR3 extends over 14 amino acids. V lost 2 bases and J lost 3, with 8 bases in between. The DNA for the CDR3 is TGTGCCAGCAGCTTAAGTTCTAACAATCAGCCCCAGCATTTT. Encoded protein: CASSLSSNNQPQHF.

This chain uses TRBV6-5 with TRBJ1-2, with TRBD1 as a possible D gene (5 bases). Germline V gene lookup returns CDR1 MNHEY and CDR2 SVGAGI. V dropped 6 bases and J dropped 2 bases, with 13 bases sitting between them. The CDR3 contains 14 residues. CDR3 in amino acids: CASRGVAGNYGYTF. Written as DNA, the CDR3 is TGTGCCAGCAGGGGTGTGGCAGGGAACTATGGCTACACCTTC.

This clone has a handful of counts. This chain joins TRBV12-3 or TRBV12-4 and TRBJ1-5; D is uncertain. This CDR3 is built from 13 residues. V was pared by 2 bases and J by 4 bases, with 6 bases between. CDR3 DNA sequence: TGTGCCAGCAGTTTATCGGTAAATCAGCCCCAGCATTTT. Encoded protein: CASSLSVNQPQHF.

The rearrangement uses TRBV28 and TRBJ1-3; 8 bases match TRBD1. The CDR3 length is 18 residues. J gave up 4 bases and V 0 bases, and 11 bases lay outside the gene matches. Germline V gene sequence: CDR1 MDHEN, CDR2 SYDVKM. The CDR3 DNA is TGTGCCAGCAGTTTATGGACAGGGGTCGGCGTAGGGGGAAACACCATATATTTT. Its translation: CASSLWTGVGVGGNTIYF. Looking up the rest from reference TRBV28 and TRBJ1-3 gives the full variable domain: DVKVTQSSRYLVKRTGEKVFLECVQDMDHENMFWYRQDPGLGLRLIYFSYDVKMKEKGDIPEGYSVSREKKERFSLILESASTNQTSMYLCASSLWTGVGVGGNTIYFGEGSWLTVV.

CDR3 amino acids: CASSSGTSGGAGEQFF. For the CDR3, the DNA is TGTGCCAGCAGCTCTGGGACTAGCGGGGGGGCGGGTGAGCAGTTCTTC. The chain is built from TRBV5-4 and TRBJ2-1, with 16 bases fitting TRBD2. The V gene's germline CDR1 is SGHNT and CDR2 YYREEE (reference sequence). The CDR3 totals 16 residues. V lost 3 bases, J lost 9 bases, and 6 bases stayed unmatched.

This clone was recorded once. The rearrangement links TRBV6-5 to TRBJ2-5, with 12 bases identical to TRBD1. Germline CDR1 MNHEY, CDR2 SVGAGI. This CDR3 comprises 15 residues. Trimming took 7 bases from V and 4 from J; bases not matched to a gene: 7. The CDR3 bases are TGTGCCAGCACTGGGACAGGGGGCTTTCGAGAGACCCAGTACTTC. Translation: CASTGTGGFRETQYF.

The chain carries TRBV10-2 and TRBJ1-1, with D perhaps TRBD1 (6 bases). CDR3 length: 14 amino acids. Deletions cut 5 bases from V and 1 base from J, with 11 bases between. The germline V gene encodes CDR1 WSHSY and CDR2 SAAADI. CDR3 DNA: TGCGCCAGCAGTCACAGGGAAAAGAACACTGAAGCTTTCTTT. Its protein product is CASSHREKNTEAFF.

The chain combines TRBV27 with TRBJ1-6; 10 bases are a match to TRBD1. The V gene's germline CDR1 is MNHEY and CDR2 SMNVEV (reference sequence). The length of the CDR3 is 16 residues. The J segment lost 8 bases and the V segment lost 6 bases, leaving 10 bases of the junction unmatched. The CDR3: CASRKGTGAFHSPLHF. The CDR3 region has the DNA TGTGCCAGCAGGAAAGGGACAGGGGCATTCCATTCACCCCTCCACTTT.

The chain is built from TRBV20-1 and TRBJ1-1; perhaps TRBD1 as D (6 bases). CDR1 and CDR2 from the germline V gene are DFQATT and SNEGSKA (reference sequence). With 3 bases removed from V and 12 bases from J, the gap between germline ends came to 11 bases. The CDR3 totals 10 residues. The CDR3 DNA sequence: TGCAGTGCTAGGGGACAAGGGACTTTCTTT. It encodes CSARGQGTFF.

This chain links TRBV2 with TRBJ1-1; TRBD1 agrees at 9 bases. Germline assignment: CDR1 SNHLY and CDR2 FYNNEI. This CDR3 spans 15 amino acids. The J segment lost 1 base and the V segment lost 6 bases, leaving 6 bases of the junction unmatched. CDR3 coding DNA: TGTGCCAGCAGGCAAGAACAGGGGGCGAACACTGAAGCTTTCTTT. Translating it yields CASRQEQGANTEAFF.

The chain uses TRBV12-3 or TRBV12-4 and TRBJ1-1, with D unclear. Trimming left V 2 bases short and J 4 bases short, with 8 bases between. This CDR3 is built from 13 residues. The CDR3 region is CASSLRGSTEAFF. CDR3 bases: TGTGCCAGCAGTTTACGGGGTAGCACTGAAGCTTTCTTT.

This clone was counted between two and nine times. The gene calls are TRBV6-1 and TRBJ1-3; no clear D gene. The CDR3 is made up of 16 amino acids. CDR1 and CDR2 from the germline V gene are MNHNS and SASEGT. V was cut by 4 bases and J by 1 base, with 14 bases left in between. The CDR3 bases are TGTGCCAGCAGTGGGGAGGTGGTATTGTCTGGAAACACCATATATTTT. This codes for CASSGEVVLSGNTIYF.

V gene TRBV20-1 combines with J gene TRBJ1-2, with TRBD1 as a possible D gene (6 bases). Looked up from germline, CDR1 is DFQATT and CDR2 is SNEGSKA (reference sequence). V lost 3 bases and J 3 bases, leaving 11 bases between the germline ends. CDR3 length equals 13 residues. The CDR3 region is CSASSGGDYGYTF. The CDR3 coding sequence is TGCAGTGCTAGTAGTGGGGGCGACTATGGCTACACCTTC.

This clone was seen a single time. This rearrangement joins TRBV6-2 or TRBV6-3 to TRBJ2-1, with 8 bases identical to TRBD2. This CDR3 is built from 17 residues. From germline, CDR1 is MNHEY and CDR2 SVGEGT. With V trimmed by 5 bases and J by 4 bases, 13 bases remained unmatched. This chain's CDR3 is CASSALGGGSVYNEQFF. In DNA, the CDR3 is TGTGCCAGCAGTGCCCTTGGCGGGGGGTCTGTATACAATGAGCAGTTCTTC.

This clone was recorded only once. The chain couples TRBV6-5 to TRBJ1-2, with 8 nucleotides matching TRBD1. V trimming: 6 bases; J trimming: 8 bases; junction bases outside the gene matches: 8. CDR1 and CDR2 from the germline V gene are MNHEY and SVGAGI. There are 13 residues in the CDR3. The CDR3 protein is CASRPPTGDGYTF. The CDR3 region has the DNA TGTGCCAGCAGACCCCCGACAGGGGACGGCTACACCTTC.

The genes are TRBV10-1 and TRBJ2-5, with a weak D call TRBD2 (5 bases). Germline-derived CDR1 and CDR2 are WNHNN and SYGVQD (reference sequence). With 4 bases removed from V and 5 bases from J, the gap between germline ends came to 11 bases. This CDR3 region has 13 residues. The DNA of the CDR3 is TGCGCCAGCAGTGCCGATAGGAGGGAGACCCAGTACTTC. This codes for CASSADRRETQYF.

The chain employs TRBV5-1 and TRBJ2-5, with 9 bases identical to TRBD1. The J segment lost 4 bases and the V segment lost 4 bases, leaving 2 bases of the junction unmatched. This CDR3 contains 13 residues. Germline V gene lookup returns CDR1 SGHRS and CDR2 YFSETQ. This CDR3 is CASSGGQGETQYF. CDR3 sequence (DNA): TGCGCCAGCAGCGGGGGACAGGGAGAGACCCAGTACTTC.

The chain combines TRBV2 with TRBJ1-1, with D possibly being TRBD1 (6 bases). The germline gives CDR1 SNHLY, CDR2 FYNNEI. The CDR3 consists of 14 residues. V dropped 11 bases and J dropped 5 bases, with 21 bases sitting between them. CDR3 region: CAQQLGGVGTEAFF. The CDR3 DNA is TGTGCCCAACAACTAGGGGGGGTGGGGACTGAAGCTTTCTTT.

Comment on this clone: Within the sample, other DNA sequences also encode this same CDR3. The genes are TRBV5-1 and TRBJ2-5; 7 bases fit TRBD2. V shed 0 bases and J 3 bases; nucleotides not matched to a gene: 2. From germline, CDR1 is SGHRS and CDR2 YFSETQ. The CDR3 has 14 amino acids. The CDR3 DNA reads TGCGCCAGCAGCTTGGTGGCGGGGGAAGAGACCCAGTACTTC. Protein product: CASSLVAGEETQYF.

This clone appeared a single time. The gene calls are TRBV9 and TRBJ2-1; 7 bases map to TRBD1. This CDR3 has 15 residues. After removal of 2 bases from V and 1 base from J, the junction contained 3 bases not matched to a gene. Germline CDR1 is SGDLS and CDR2 is YYNGEE. CDR3 sequence: CASSVTGKSYNEQFF. The DNA for the CDR3 is TGTGCCAGCAGCGTGACAGGGAAGTCCTACAATGAGCAGTTCTTC. The full variable domain, with the rest looked up from reference TRBV9 and TRBJ2-1, is DSGVTQTPKHLITATGQRVTLRCSPRSGDLSVYWYQQSLDQGLQFLIQYYNGEERAKGNILERFSAQQFPDLHSELNLSSLELGDSALYFCASSVTGKSYNEQFFGPGTRLTVL.

V usage is TRBV12-3 or TRBV12-4 and J usage is TRBJ1-5; 7 bases are a match to TRBD1. Trimming took 9 bases from V and 0 from J; bases not matched to a gene: 2. This CDR3 spans 13 amino acids. This chain's CDR3 is CASDRDSNQPQHF. DNA for the CDR3: TGTGCCAGTGACAGGGATAGCAATCAGCCCCAGCATTTT.

The V call is TRBV5-1, the J call TRBJ2-7, with a weak D call TRBD1 (6 bases). The ends were cut back, 4 bases at V and 0 bases at J, with 11 bases in the middle. There are 14 residues in the CDR3. Per germline, CDR1 SGHRS and CDR2 YFSETQ. The CDR3 protein is CASSKGTSSYEQYF. In DNA form, the CDR3 reads TGCGCCAGCAGCAAAGGGACAAGCTCCTACGAGCAGTACTTC.

In its sample, this clone was seen once. V gene TRBV30 combines with J gene TRBJ1-2, with D possibly being TRBD1 (5 bases). This CDR3 is 13 amino acids long. The ends were cut back, 4 bases at V and 1 base at J, with 10 bases in the middle. CDR1 GTSNPN and CDR2 SVGIG come from the germline V gene (reference sequence). CDR3 protein: CAWTPDSNYGYTF. The CDR3 DNA reads TGTGCCTGGACCCCCGACAGTAACTATGGCTACACCTTC.

The chain recombines TRBV18 with TRBJ2-5; D is possibly TRBD1 (6 bases). The CDR3 spans 11 residues. The V end lost 6 bases, the J end lost 13 bases, and 15 bases lay between the germline ends. CDR1 and CDR2 (germline): KGHSH, LQKENI. CDR3 sequence: CASSPDSGLYF. The CDR3 DNA sequence: TGTGCCAGCTCCCCGGACAGTGGACTGTACTTC.

The chain uses TRBV11-2 and TRBJ1-1; a possible D gene is TRBD1 (6 bases). Trimming removed 5 bases from V and 7 bases from J, with 8 bases in between. CDR1 is SGHAT and CDR2 is FQNNGV in the germline V gene. The CDR3 runs 11 residues. The CDR3 loop is CASSAGVEAFF. The DNA for the CDR3 is TGTGCCAGCAGCGCAGGGGTTGAAGCTTTCTTT.

This clone was seen a few times. This rearrangement joins TRBV5-1 to TRBJ2-7; a possible D gene is TRBD1 (5 bases). The CDR3 covers 16 residues. V dropped 6 bases and J dropped 2 bases, with 21 bases sitting between them. CDR1 SGHRS and CDR2 YFSETQ come from the germline V gene. The CDR3 nucleotides are TGCGCCAGCACCCTTGCTACACAGGCAGGGACCTACGAGCAGTACTTC. Translating it yields CASTLATQAGTYEQYF.

V and J are TRBV19 and TRBJ2-3; maybe TRBD2 (6 bases). The ends were cut back, 8 bases at V and 2 bases at J, with 14 bases in the middle. CDR1 and CDR2 from the germline V gene are LNHDA and SQIVND (reference sequence). This CDR3 spans 14 amino acids. This CDR3 is CASEKGLDTDTQYF. The CDR3 bases are TGTGCCAGTGAAAAGGGACTCGACACAGATACGCAGTATTTT.